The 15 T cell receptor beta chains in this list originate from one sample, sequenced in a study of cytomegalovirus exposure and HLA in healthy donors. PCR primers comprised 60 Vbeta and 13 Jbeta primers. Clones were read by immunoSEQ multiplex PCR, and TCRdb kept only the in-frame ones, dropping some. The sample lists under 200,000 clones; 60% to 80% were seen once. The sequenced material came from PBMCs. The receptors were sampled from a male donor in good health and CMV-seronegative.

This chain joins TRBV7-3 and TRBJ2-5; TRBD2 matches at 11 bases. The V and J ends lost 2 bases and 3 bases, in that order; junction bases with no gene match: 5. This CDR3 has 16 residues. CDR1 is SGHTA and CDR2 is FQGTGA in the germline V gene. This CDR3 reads CASSLGLAGGEETQYF. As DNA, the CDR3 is TGTGCCAGCAGCTTAGGGCTAGCGGGAGGTGAAGAGACCCAGTACTTC.

The CDR3 bases are TGTGCCAGCAGCTTCCTCACAGGAACCGGGGAGCTGTTTTTT. It yields the protein CASSFLTGTGELFF. This chain connects TRBV13 to TRBJ2-2; TRBD1 is a possible D gene (5 bases). Trimming pared 3 bases from V and 5 bases from J, leaving 10 bases between. The CDR3 spans 14 residues. Germline V CDR1 and CDR2: PRHDT, FYEKMQ (reference sequence).

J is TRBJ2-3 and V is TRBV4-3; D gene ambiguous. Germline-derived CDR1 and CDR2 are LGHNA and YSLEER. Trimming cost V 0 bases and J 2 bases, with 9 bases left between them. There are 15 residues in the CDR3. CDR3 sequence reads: CASSQDMRFTDTQYF. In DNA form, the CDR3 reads TGCGCCAGCAGCCAAGATATGAGATTCACAGATACGCAGTATTTT.

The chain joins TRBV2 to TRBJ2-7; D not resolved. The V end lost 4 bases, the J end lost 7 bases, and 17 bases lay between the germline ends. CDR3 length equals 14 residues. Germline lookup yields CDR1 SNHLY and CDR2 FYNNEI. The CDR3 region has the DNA TGTGCCAGCAGTGTGACGGAAGGAGTTTCGGAGCAGTACTTC. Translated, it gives CASSVTEGVSEQYF.

The CDR3 is CASSLAGVSEAFF. The DNA of the CDR3 is TGTGCCAGCAGCTTGGCCGGGGTCTCTGAAGCTTTCTTT. The chain combines TRBV5-4 with TRBJ1-1; D call uncertain. The CDR3 consists of 13 residues. V dropped 0 bases and J dropped 6 bases, with 9 bases sitting between them. Looked up from germline, CDR1 is SGHNT and CDR2 is YYREEE (reference sequence).

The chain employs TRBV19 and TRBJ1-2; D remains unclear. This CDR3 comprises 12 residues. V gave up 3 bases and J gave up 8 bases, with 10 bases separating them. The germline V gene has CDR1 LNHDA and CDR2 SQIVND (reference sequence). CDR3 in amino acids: CASSIRAGGYTF. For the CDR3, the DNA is TGTGCCAGTAGTATCCGGGCGGGGGGCTACACCTTC.

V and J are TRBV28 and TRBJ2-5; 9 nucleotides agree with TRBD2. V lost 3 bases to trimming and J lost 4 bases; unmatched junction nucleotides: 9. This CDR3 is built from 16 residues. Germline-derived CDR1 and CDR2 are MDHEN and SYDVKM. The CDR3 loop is CASSLSLAGILETQYF. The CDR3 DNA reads TGTGCCAGCAGTTTGTCGCTAGCGGGGATCTTAGAGACCCAGTACTTC. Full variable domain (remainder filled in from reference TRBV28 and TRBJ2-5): DVKVTQSSRYLVKRTGEKVFLECVQDMDHENMFWYRQDPGLGLRLIYFSYDVKMKEKGDIPEGYSVSREKKERFSLILESASTNQTSMYLCASSLSLAGILETQYFGPGTRLLVL.

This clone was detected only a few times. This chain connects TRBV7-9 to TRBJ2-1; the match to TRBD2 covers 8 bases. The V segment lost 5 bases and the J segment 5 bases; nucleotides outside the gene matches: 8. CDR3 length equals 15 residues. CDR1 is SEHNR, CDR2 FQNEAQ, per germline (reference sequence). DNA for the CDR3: TGTGCCAGCAGCCTAGAACTAGCGGAAGACAATGAGCAGTTCTTC. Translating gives CASSLELAEDNEQFF.

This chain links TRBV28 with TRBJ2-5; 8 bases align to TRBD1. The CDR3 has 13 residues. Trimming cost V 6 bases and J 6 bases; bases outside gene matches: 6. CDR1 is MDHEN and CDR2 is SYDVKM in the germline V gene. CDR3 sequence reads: CASSRGQGKTQYF. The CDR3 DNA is TGTGCCAGCAGCCGAGGACAGGGAAAGACCCAGTACTTC.

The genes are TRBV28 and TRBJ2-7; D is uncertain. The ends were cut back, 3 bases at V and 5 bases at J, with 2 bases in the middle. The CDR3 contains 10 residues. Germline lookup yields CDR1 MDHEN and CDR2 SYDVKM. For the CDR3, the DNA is TGTGCCAGCAGTTTTAACGAGCAGTACTTC. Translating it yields CASSFNEQYF. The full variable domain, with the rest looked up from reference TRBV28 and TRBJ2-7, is DVKVTQSSRYLVKRTGEKVFLECVQDMDHENMFWYRQDPGLGLRLIYFSYDVKMKEKGDIPEGYSVSREKKERFSLILESASTNQTSMYLCASSFNEQYFGPGTRLTVT.

CDR3: CASSPGQGGSNEKLFF. Here the CDR3 DNA reads TGTGCCAGCAGCCCAGGACAGGGAGGTTCGAATGAAAAACTGTTTTTT. The chain combines TRBV7-3 with TRBJ1-4; 8 nucleotides align to TRBD1. CDR1 is SGHTA and CDR2 is FQGTGA in the germline V gene. Trimming removed 5 bases from V and 5 bases from J; junction bases left unmatched: 10. CDR3 size: 16 residues.

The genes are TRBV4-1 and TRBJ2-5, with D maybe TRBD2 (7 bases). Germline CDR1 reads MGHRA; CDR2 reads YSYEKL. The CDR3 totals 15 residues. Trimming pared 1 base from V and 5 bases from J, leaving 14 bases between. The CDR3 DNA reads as TGCGCCAGCAGCCAAGGATGGGGGGGCCAGGAGACCCAGTACTTC. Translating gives CASSQGWGGQETQYF.

For the CDR3, the DNA is TGTGCCAGCTTGAGCGGGGAGGGGATACAGCAGTATTTT. Translated, it gives CASLSGEGIQQYF. The chain uses TRBV10-3 and TRBJ2-3; the match to TRBD2 covers 7 bases. Unmatched junction bases numbered 15, after V lost 10 bases and J lost 11 bases. Germline V gives CDR1 ENHRY, CDR2 SYGVKD. There are 13 residues in the CDR3.

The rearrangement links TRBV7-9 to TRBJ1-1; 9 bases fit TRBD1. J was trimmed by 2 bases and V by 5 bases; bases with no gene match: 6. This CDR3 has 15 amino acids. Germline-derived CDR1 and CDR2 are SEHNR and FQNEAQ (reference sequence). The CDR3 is CASSPRQGGNTEAFF. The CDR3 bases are TGTGCCAGCAGCCCCAGACAGGGGGGTAACACTGAAGCTTTCTTT.

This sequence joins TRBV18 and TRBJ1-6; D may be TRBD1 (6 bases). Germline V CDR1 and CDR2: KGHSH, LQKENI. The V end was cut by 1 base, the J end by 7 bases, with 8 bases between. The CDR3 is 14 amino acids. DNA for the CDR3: TGTGCCAGCTCACCACGGACAGAGAATTCACCCCTCCACTTT. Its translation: CASSPRTENSPLHF. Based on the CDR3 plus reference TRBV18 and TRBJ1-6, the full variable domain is NAGVMQNPRHLVRRRGQEARLRCSPMKGHSHVYWYRQLPEEGLKFMVYLQKENIIDESGMPKERFSAEFPKEGPSILRIQQVVRGDSAAYFCASSPRTENSPLHFGNGTRLTVT.